This T cell receptor (beta chain) came from a study of graft-versus-host responses after intestinal transplantation. This CDR3 spans 13 amino acids. TCRdb keeps only in-frame clones here, not all; method: immunoSEQ multiplex PCR. The sample contains 55,000 to 65,000 clones, about 94% of which appear only once. This clone came up a few times. Its specificity is unknown. This clonotype originated in a human donor who was the organ donor for an intestinal transplant. This specimen consisted of unstimulated CD4+ T cells sorted from spleen or lymph node cells, obtained before transplant. V and J are TRBV21-1 and TRBJ2-7; the table's D call, TRBD1, has no DNA check behind it. TRBV21-1 is a pseudogene locus. In DNA form, the CDR3 reads TGTGCCAGCAGCGGCCAGGGGGCCTACGAGCAGTACTTC. This encodes CASSGQGAYEQYF.